Presented here are 16 T cell receptor beta chains from one specimen sequenced in a study of T cells in Graves' hyperthyroidism and ophthalmopathy. Authors of the study amplified TCR beta CDR3 regions from RNA transcripts. Researchers ran a first-round RT-PCR on the TCR CDR3 using the HTBI primer set. Using its own MiXCR run on the multiplex PCR reads, TCRdb lists one record per CDR3 protein. This table holds under 400,000 distinct CDR3 sequences, roughly an eighth found once. The sample consisted of blood. These receptors were collected from a woman younger than 30 with Graves' hyperthyroidism.

This clonotype was detected ten times or more. The V gene is TRBV2, the J gene TRBJ1-5; D possibly corresponds to TRBD1 (6 bases). Germline V CDR1 and CDR2: SNHLY, FYNNEI. This CDR3 is 15 amino acids long. Trimming stripped 3 bases from V and 4 bases from J, with 13 bases between. The CDR3 is CASSEPGTLNQPQHF. CDR3 in DNA: TGTGCCAGCAGTGAGCCCGGGACACTAAATCAGCCCCAGCATTTT.

At least ten counts were recorded for this clonotype. The J gene is TRBJ2-1, the V gene TRBV20-1; 7 positions match TRBD2. The CDR3 extends over 15 amino acids. Germline V gene lookup returns CDR1 DFQATT and CDR2 SNEGSKA (reference sequence). J gave up 3 bases and V 5 bases, and 10 bases lay outside the gene matches. The CDR3 bases are TGCAGTGCTGCCCCGGGGGAGCGGGGCTACAATGAGCAGTTCTTC. As protein: CSAAPGERGYNEQFF.

Turning to this clonotype: A read error may explain this, as a much larger clone is one base away. V usage is TRBV25-1 and J usage is TRBJ1-2; no reliable D call. The CDR3 sequence is 16 residues long. CDR1 and CDR2 (germline): MGHDK, SYGVNS. CDR3 sequence: CAGSDTISRVHYGYTF. CDR3 DNA: TGTGCCGGCAGCGACACAATATCGCGGGTACACTATGGCTACACCTTC.

The sample holds many counts of this clonotype. The genes are TRBV28 and TRBJ1-6; the match to TRBD1 covers 9 bases. The CDR3 totals 15 residues. Germline trimming cut 4 bases from V and 6 bases from J; bases unmatched to any gene: 4. Germline V CDR1 and CDR2: MDHEN, SYDVKM. CDR3 sequence reads: CASSSQGAGNSPLHF. As DNA, the CDR3 is TGTGCCAGCAGTTCACAGGGGGCCGGTAATTCACCCCTCCACTTT.

Regarding this clonotype: The junction and the germline gene differ at one end; a read error may be behind it. J is TRBJ1-1 and V is TRBV7-2; D might be TRBD1 (5 bases). CDR3 size: 15 residues. Looked up from germline, CDR1 is SGHTA and CDR2 is FQGNSA. The CDR3 region is CASSLGESGNTEALF. DNA for the CDR3: TGTGCCAGCAGCTTAGGGGAGTCAGGGAACACTGAAGCTCTCTTT.

This clonotype has a count of ten or more. This chain connects TRBV7-9 to TRBJ2-2; D is perhaps TRBD1 (6 bases). CDR1 is SEHNR and CDR2 is FQNEAQ in the germline V gene (reference sequence). Trimming removed 5 bases at V and 5 bases at J, with 15 bases between. This CDR3 is built from 15 residues. The CDR3 protein is CASSAGVLRTGELFF. Here the CDR3 DNA reads TGTGCCAGCAGCGCAGGGGTTCTGAGAACCGGGGAGCTGTTTTTT.

This clonotype was seen repeatedly, ten times or more. V is TRBV7-9 and J is TRBJ2-1; 7 bases align to TRBD2. This CDR3 spans 17 amino acids. The trim removed 1 base at V and 1 base at J, leaving 7 bases unmatched. Germline values: CDR1 SEHNR, CDR2 FQNEAQ (reference sequence). The CDR3 DNA reads TGTGCCAGCAGCTTAGGAGGGCTAGCGGTTTCCTACAATGAGCAGTTCTTC. This gives the protein CASSLGGLAVSYNEQFF. Complete variable domain (other parts from reference TRBV7-9 and TRBJ2-1): DTGVSQNPRHKITKRGQNVTFRCDPISEHNRLYWYRQTLGQGPEFLTYFQNEAQLEKSRLLSDRFSAERPKGSFSTLEIQRTEQGDSAMYLCASSLGGLAVSYNEQFFGPGTRLTVL.

V is TRBV10-3 and J is TRBJ1-2; 7 bases line up with TRBD1. Germline values: CDR1 ENHRY, CDR2 SYGVKD. The CDR3 runs to 16 residues. With 2 bases clipped from V and 4 bases from J, the junction kept 10 bases outside the gene matches. The CDR3, as DNA: TGTGCCATCAGTGAGACTTTCCGGACAGGATCCTATGGCTACACCTTC. This encodes CAISETFRTGSYGYTF.

This clonotype was counted ten times or more. This chain joins TRBV7-9 and TRBJ2-7; D is possibly TRBD1 (6 bases). The germline gives CDR1 SEHNR, CDR2 FQNEAQ (reference sequence). The CDR3 covers 14 residues. V was trimmed by 5 bases and J by 4 bases, leaving 15 bases between them. CDR3 nucleotides: TGTGCCAGCAGCCGGACAGAAAACACTTACGAGCAGTACTTC. Residues: CASSRTENTYEQYF.

This clonotype has a count of ten or more. The CDR3 here is CSAKPDRLIYEQYF. The CDR3 DNA follows: TGCAGTGCCAAACCCGACAGGTTAATCTACGAGCAGTACTTC. This chain connects TRBV20-1 to TRBJ2-7, with D possibly being TRBD1 (6 bases). CDR3 length equals 14 residues. Per the germline V gene, CDR1 is DFQATT and CDR2 is SNEGSKA (reference sequence). V lost 6 bases and J 3 bases, leaving 18 bases between the germline ends.

This clonotype was seen many times. This chain connects TRBV10-3 to TRBJ1-1; the D gene is possibly TRBD1 (5 bases). The CDR3 loop spans 13 amino acids. Germline lookup yields CDR1 ENHRY and CDR2 SYGVKD. The germline V and J ends were trimmed by 5 bases and 6 bases, with 13 bases remaining between them. The CDR3 DNA follows: TGTGCCATCAGTCTGGACACCAGGTCTGAAGCTTTCTTT. Its protein is CAISLDTRSEAFF.

Ten or more counts support this clonotype. A read error may explain this, as a much larger clone is one base away. CDR3 sequence reads: CASSFRDRVHEQYF. The CDR3 bases are TGTGCCAGCAGCTTCCGGGACAGGGTCCACGAGCAGTACTTC. This chain joins TRBV5-6 and TRBJ2-7, with 9 bases that match TRBD1. Germline values: CDR1 SGHDT, CDR2 YYEEEE. V lost 2 bases, J lost 5 bases, and 5 bases stayed unmatched. This CDR3 has 14 amino acids.

J is TRBJ2-3 and V is TRBV30; 13 bases agree with TRBD2. The CDR3 runs 15 residues. In germline, CDR1 is GTSNPN, CDR2 SVGIG (reference sequence). J lost 6 bases, V lost 7 bases, and 10 bases had no gene match. The CDR3 DNA reads TGTGCCTCGGGACTAGCGGGGAGCCCTGATGATACGCAGTATTTT. Translation gives CASGLAGSPDDTQYF. Looking up the rest from reference TRBV30 and TRBJ2-3 gives the full variable domain: SQTIHQWPATLVQPVGSPLSLECTVEGTSNPNLYWYRQAAGRGLQLLFYSVGIGQISSEVPQNLSASRPQDRQFILSSKKLLLSDSGFYLCASGLAGSPDDTQYFGPGTRLTVL.

This clonotype was observed once. A read error may explain this, as a much larger clone is one base away. This chain joins TRBV20-1 and TRBJ2-1; D gene unclear. The germline V gene has CDR1 DFQATT and CDR2 SNEGSKA (reference sequence). This CDR3 is built from 15 residues. The DNA of the CDR3 is TGCAGTGTCCGAAGTGTGCGATACTCCAACAATGAGCAGTTCTTC. Protein sequence: CSVRSVRYSNNEQFF.

This clonotype was seen many times. The chain has TRBV15 and TRBJ2-1, with 9 bases aligning to TRBD2. Germline CDR1 is LNHNV and CDR2 is YYDKDF (reference sequence). The CDR3 totals 17 residues. Trimming took 4 bases from V and 1 from J; bases not matched to a gene: 8. DNA for the CDR3: TGTGCCACCAGCACAGGCACTAGCGGGTCGTCCTACAATGAGCAGTTCTTC. It encodes CATSTGTSGSSYNEQFF.

This clonotype was observed many times. The J gene is TRBJ1-2, the V gene TRBV24-1; the match to TRBD1 covers 7 bases. CDR3 length: 14 amino acids. Germline lookup yields CDR1 KGHDR and CDR2 SFDVKD. Unmatched junction bases numbered 5, after V lost 4 bases and J lost 4 bases. CDR3 DNA sequence: TGTGCCACCAGTGACCCCGGGACAGTCTATGGCTACACCTTC. This sequence encodes CATSDPGTVYGYTF.